Listed below are T cell receptor beta chains from one sample, sequenced in a study of cytomegalovirus exposure and HLA in healthy donors. The protocol was immunoSEQ multiplex PCR, while the TCRdb copy is restricted to in-frame clones and leaves out a portion. The repertoire holds about 130,000 clones, with 80% to 90% as singletons. The sample taken for sequencing was PBMCs. Every receptor here comes from a woman between 35 and 50 years old in good health and CMV-seropositive. Both conserved end residues are part of each CDR3. A D gene is named only where the DNA matches it firmly. Clone size appears in some rows only: once, few, many, or a class for an expanded clone.

CDR3 DNA,CDR3 protein,J gene,D gene,clone size,V gene
TGCGCCAGCCGGGGGACGGGGGGTGGCTACACCTTC,CASRGTGGGYTF,TRBJ1-2,NA,NA,TRBV5-1
TGTGCCTGGAGTGTCAGAGGGGGATGGACTAATGAAAAACTGTTTTTT,CAWSVRGGWTNEKLFF,TRBJ1-4,NA,NA,TRBV30
TGTGCCAGCAGCTTAGACCCTCAGAAGACCCAGTACTTC,CASSLDPQKTQYF,TRBJ2-5,NA,NA,TRBV7-2
TGTGCCAGCAGCGAAGGGACAGGGAAGGGCTACAATGAGCAGTTCTTC,CASSEGTGKGYNEQFF,TRBJ2-1,TRBD1,NA,TRBV5-5
TGTGCCAGCAGCTTAGTATCGGCGGCTGGGGCCAACGTCCTGACTTTC,CASSLVSAAGANVLTF,TRBJ2-6,NA,NA,TRBV7-2
TGTGCCAGCAGCTCCCCAACGGACAGGGGGAACATTCAGTACTTC,CASSSPTDRGNIQYF,TRBJ2-4,TRBD1,NA,TRBV7-9
TGTGCCAGCATCCCGGACAGCCTCAATCAGCCCCAGCATTTT,CASIPDSLNQPQHF,TRBJ1-5,NA,NA,TRBV6-1
TGCAGCGTTGGAGGATCCCTCGAAACCTACGAGCAGTACTTC,CSVGGSLETYEQYF,TRBJ2-7,NA,few,TRBV29-1
TGTGCCAGCAGCCCAGGACAGATGAACACTGAAGCTTTCTTT,CASSPGQMNTEAFF,TRBJ1-1,NA,NA,TRBV13
TGTGCCAGCAGCTTTCAACGGCGGGGGCACGAAGGGGAGACCCAGTACTTC,CASSFQRRGHEGETQYF,TRBJ2-5,NA,NA,TRBV7-6
TGCGCCAGCAGCTTGAGCGGGGGGCGCCTGCCCAATGAGCAGTTCTTC,CASSLSGGRLPNEQFF,TRBJ2-1,TRBD2,NA,TRBV5-1
TGTGCCAGCAGATTCGGAGTTGAATACACTGAAGCTTTCTTT,CASRFGVEYTEAFF,TRBJ1-1,NA,few,TRBV28
TGTGCCAGCAGTTTCTCGATAGGTAGCGGGATTAGTGAGCAGTTCTTC,CASSFSIGSGISEQFF,TRBJ2-1,TRBD2,NA,TRBV27
TGTGCCAGCAGTTTAGCACAGGGTGAATATGGCTACACCTTC,CASSLAQGEYGYTF,TRBJ1-2,NA,NA,TRBV27
TGTGCCATCAGTGGGGACAACCAAGAGACCCAGTACTTC,CAISGDNQETQYF,TRBJ2-5,NA,NA,TRBV10-3
TGCGCCAGCAGCCAAGGCGAAGGGAGCGGAAACACCATATATTTT,CASSQGEGSGNTIYF,TRBJ1-3,NA,NA,TRBV4-3
TGTGCCATCACGGACAGTTTATATGGCTACACCTTC,CAITDSLYGYTF,TRBJ1-2,NA,NA,TRBV28
TGTGCCAGCAGTTTAAATAGCGGGGAAGAGACCCAGTACTTC,CASSLNSGEETQYF,TRBJ2-5,TRBD2,NA,TRBV27
TGCGCCAGCAGCCACCCGGACACAGCCTACGAGCAGTACTTC,CASSHPDTAYEQYF,TRBJ2-7,NA,NA,TRBV4-1
TGTGCCAGCACTCCAGGGGTTGGTTCAATTTACGAGCAGTACTTC,CASTPGVGSIYEQYF,TRBJ2-7,NA,NA,TRBV6-1
TGTGCCAGCTCACCATGGGGGGGGCGGGATCAGCCCCAGCATTTT,CASSPWGGRDQPQHF,TRBJ1-5,NA,once,TRBV18
TGCGCCAGCAGCTTAACAGGGGTAGGGACCGGGGAGCTGTTTTTT,CASSLTGVGTGELFF,TRBJ2-2,TRBD1,NA,TRBV5-1
TGTGCCAGCAGCCAAGACGCACAGGGGGGTCAGCCCCAGCATTTT,CASSQDAQGGQPQHF,TRBJ1-5,TRBD1,NA,TRBV4-2
TGTGCCAGCAGCTTAGAAGTGATCGGGACAGGGTCCTACGAGCAGTACTTC,CASSLEVIGTGSYEQYF,TRBJ2-7,TRBD1,NA,TRBV7-6
TGTGCCAGCAGTGGAAGACAGCCGTCCTACGAGCAGTACTTC,CASSGRQPSYEQYF,TRBJ2-7,NA,NA,TRBV6-1
TGCGCCAGCAGCTTGGAGGCAGGTTATCAGCCCCAGCATTTT,CASSLEAGYQPQHF,TRBJ1-5,NA,NA,TRBV5-1
TGCGCCAGCAGCCCTGGTTCTGCGGTAGGGGAAGGCTACACCTTC,CASSPGSAVGEGYTF,TRBJ1-2,NA,NA,TRBV4-3
TGTGCCAGTAGTATACCGGGGGTCACCGGGGAGCTGTTTTTT,CASSIPGVTGELFF,TRBJ2-2,NA,NA,TRBV19
TGCGCCAGCAGCCCAGGGCAAACCACCGGGGAGCTGTTTTTT,CASSPGQTTGELFF,TRBJ2-2,NA,few,TRBV5-1
TGCAGCGTAGCATCGAACACCGGGGAGCTGTTTTTT,CSVASNTGELFF,TRBJ2-2,NA,NA,TRBV29-1
TGTGCCACCTCAGACGGACACACCTGGGTGAATCAGCCCCAGCATTTT,CATSDGHTWVNQPQHF,TRBJ1-5,NA,NA,TRBV15
TGTGCCAGCAGCCAAGAAATCCGGACAGGGACCAAAGAGCAGTACTTC,CASSQEIRTGTKEQYF,TRBJ2-7,TRBD1,NA,TRBV4-2
TGTGCCAGCAGTTACACGAGGACAAACTACGAGCAGTACTTC,CASSYTRTNYEQYF,TRBJ2-7,NA,NA,TRBV6-6
TGCGCCAGCAGCCAAGAGGAGCGGCCCAAAGAGACCCAGTACTTC,CASSQEERPKETQYF,TRBJ2-5,NA,NA,TRBV4-3
TGTGCCACCAGCACCGGGGGGACAGGGACCTACAATGAGCAGTTCTTC,CATSTGGTGTYNEQFF,TRBJ2-1,TRBD1,NA,TRBV15
TGTGCCAGCAGCCTAGGAGGGACTAGCGGCTACGAGCAGTACTTC,CASSLGGTSGYEQYF,TRBJ2-7,TRBD2,NA,TRBV7-9
TGCGCCAGCAGCCAATCGACTTATAGCTCCTACGAGCAGTACTTC,CASSQSTYSSYEQYF,TRBJ2-7,NA,NA,TRBV4-3
TGTGCCAGCAGCTTTTCCCAGGGTAGCCCACAACATACGCAGTATTTT,CASSFSQGSPQHTQYF,TRBJ2-3,NA,once,TRBV11-2
TGTGCCAGCAAGCGATGGGGAGGCGAGCAGTACTTC,CASKRWGGEQYF,TRBJ2-7,NA,NA,TRBV27
TGTGCCAGCAGCAGGGGGGCGGGAGGGCCAAATGAGCAGTTCTTC,CASSRGAGGPNEQFF,TRBJ2-1,TRBD2,NA,TRBV5-4
TGTGCCAGCAGTTACGCCGGGAGTTCCCAAGAGACCCAGTACTTC,CASSYAGSSQETQYF,TRBJ2-5,NA,NA,TRBV6-5
TGTGCCAGCAGCTTAGGGTCTAGCGGGAGCTGGGATACGCAGTATTTT,CASSLGSSGSWDTQYF,TRBJ2-3,TRBD2,few,TRBV11-2
TGTGCCAGCAGACAGGGTTCCCTTAGCAATCAGCCCCAGCATTTT,CASRQGSLSNQPQHF,TRBJ1-5,NA,NA,TRBV2
TGTGCCAGCAGCTTAGGACAGGGGAGGATCACTGAAGCTTTCTTT,CASSLGQGRITEAFF,TRBJ1-1,TRBD1,NA,TRBV7-9
TGCGCCAGCAGCTTGGGTTCCTACAACACCGGGGAGCTGTTTTTT,CASSLGSYNTGELFF,TRBJ2-2,NA,once,TRBV5-1
TGTGCCAGTAGTGCGATGACAGATACGCAGTATTTT,CASSAMTDTQYF,TRBJ2-3,NA,NA,TRBV19
TGCGCCAGCAGCAGTCGACAGGGGGGGGGCTATGGCTACACCTTC,CASSSRQGGGYGYTF,TRBJ1-2,TRBD1,few,TRBV5-1
TGTGCCAGCAGCTTAGGGACTAGCGGGATAGGGTCCTACAATGAGCAGTTCTTC,CASSLGTSGIGSYNEQFF,TRBJ2-1,TRBD2,few,TRBV11-2
TGCGCCAGCAGTCTTGTGCAGGGTTCAGCCTACGAGCAGTACTTC,CASSLVQGSAYEQYF,TRBJ2-7,NA,NA,TRBV5-1
TGTGCCAGCAGCTTACGCCAGGGGGATCAGCCCCAGCATTTT,CASSLRQGDQPQHF,TRBJ1-5,TRBD1,NA,TRBV7-2
TGTGCCAGCAGTGAAGTAGGGGGTATGGACAATGAGCAGTTCTTC,CASSEVGGMDNEQFF,TRBJ2-1,NA,NA,TRBV25-1
TGTGCCAGCAGCTCGCCGGGACAGGAATTTAGCACAGATACGCAGTATTTT,CASSSPGQEFSTDTQYF,TRBJ2-3,TRBD1,NA,TRBV7-2
TGCGCCAGCAGTGAGTCTGCGATGGCTAACTATGGCTACACCTTC,CASSESAMANYGYTF,TRBJ1-2,NA,once,TRBV10-2
TGTGCCAGCAGCGTAGCCGGGACAGGGATGTACTATGGCTACACCTTC,CASSVAGTGMYYGYTF,TRBJ1-2,TRBD1,NA,TRBV9
TGTGCCAGCAGACCCGCAGGTTGGACTGAAGCTTTCTTT,CASRPAGWTEAFF,TRBJ1-1,NA,NA,TRBV6-5
TGTGCCAGCAGAGAGCAGGGGGCGTCCTACGAGCAGTACTTC,CASREQGASYEQYF,TRBJ2-7,TRBD1,NA,TRBV2
TGTGCCAGCAGCTTGGGATACCCATCGCCAGGTTCGTACCAAGAGACCCAGTACTTC,CASSLGYPSPGSYQETQYF,TRBJ2-5,NA,NA,TRBV5-6